Listed here are 9 T cell receptor beta chains from one sample, sequenced in a study of blood T cell repertoires in COVID-19. The method was immunoSEQ multiplex PCR; TCRdb's version includes in-frame clones alone and lacks a portion of them. The sample consists of fewer than 200,000 clones, roughly 81% of them appearing once. The sequenced sample was peripheral blood. These receptors were taken from a woman aged 55 to 70 with COVID-19, enrolled during active disease.

The table lists this clone with a few counts. The CDR3 nucleotides read TGTGCCAGCAGTAACAGGGTCTCTCACTGGCCCCAGCATTTT. It specifies CASSNRVSHWPQHF. V and J are TRBV6-5 and TRBJ1-5; possible D gene TRBD1, 6 bases. The CDR3 loop spans 14 amino acids. CDR1 MNHEY and CDR2 SVGAGI come from the germline V gene. With 5 bases removed from V and 9 bases from J, the gap between germline ends came to 17 bases.

With respect to this clone: At one of its ends the junction is not consistent with the germline gene, which may arise from a read error. The chain has TRBV7-9 and TRBJ2-7, with D tentatively TRBD2 (6 bases). In germline, CDR1 is SEHNR, CDR2 FQNEAQ (reference sequence). This CDR3 has 14 residues. In DNA, the CDR3 is TGTGCCAGCAGCTCATGGCCGGGGGACGGACCCCAATTTTGG. Translation: CASSSWPGDGPQFW.

Comments on this clone: Other DNA sequences of this sample code for an identical CDR3. The rearrangement links TRBV6-5 to TRBJ1-1; D uncertain. CDR1 MNHEY and CDR2 SVGAGI come from the germline V gene. Trimming shortened V by 0 bases and J by 1 base, and 3 bases separated the two germline ends. CDR3 length: 13 amino acids. CDR3 sequence reads: CASSYSRNTEAFF. The CDR3 bases are TGTGCCAGCAGTTACTCTCGGAACACTGAAGCTTTCTTT.

V gene TRBV19 combines with J gene TRBJ1-6, with 9 bases identical to TRBD1. V lost 8 bases to trimming and J lost 10 bases; unmatched junction nucleotides: 9. CDR1 LNHDA and CDR2 SQIVND come from the germline V gene (reference sequence). The CDR3 totals 14 residues. In DNA form, the CDR3 reads TGTGCCAGTGGAACAGGGGGCTTAGGGTCACCCCTCCACTTT. It specifies CASGTGGLGSPLHF.

The chain combines TRBV2 with TRBJ2-5; TRBD2 matches at 7 bases. The germline gives CDR1 SNHLY, CDR2 FYNNEI. The length of the CDR3 is 18 residues. V shed 6 bases, J shed 2 bases, and the junction held 18 bases outside the gene matches. This chain's CDR3 is CASSVRGTGTTKQETQYF. The DNA for the CDR3 is TGTGCCAGCAGCGTTAGGGGCACCGGGACTACCAAACAAGAGACCCAGTACTTC.

The chain is built from TRBV6-5 and TRBJ2-1, with D possibly being TRBD1 (5 bases). From germline, CDR1 is MNHEY and CDR2 SVGAGI. The CDR3 is 16 amino acids. The V end was cut by 0 bases, the J end by 9 bases, with 18 bases between. The CDR3 sequence is CASSYSWVAGKGEQFF. In DNA form, the CDR3 reads TGTGCCAGCAGTTACTCATGGGTGGCAGGGAAAGGTGAGCAGTTCTTC.

The V and J genes are TRBV7-9 and TRBJ2-1; D perhaps matches TRBD1 (6 bases). The CDR3 runs to 15 residues. V lost 5 bases and J 4 bases, leaving 15 bases between the germline ends. Germline CDR1 is SEHNR and CDR2 is FQNEAQ (reference sequence). CDR3 DNA sequence: TGTGCCAGCAGCGGCAAGGGGGATCGGTACAATGAGCAGTTCTTC. Protein sequence: CASSGKGDRYNEQFF.

V is TRBV5-6 and J is TRBJ2-3; unclear D gene. Trimming cost V 5 bases and J 2 bases, with 9 bases left between them. Germline values: CDR1 SGHDT, CDR2 YYEEEE. There are 13 residues in the CDR3. The CDR3 DNA sequence: TGTGCCAGCAGTTTTGTCCACACAGATACGCAGTATTTT. This sequence encodes CASSFVHTDTQYF.

CDR3 DNA: TGTGCCACCAGTGATACGGACACCCCTAACTATGGCTACACCTTC. Its protein product is CATSDTDTPNYGYTF. The chain recombines TRBV24-1 with TRBJ1-2, with D possibly being TRBD1 (5 bases). Trimming shortened V by 3 bases and J by 0 bases, and 10 bases separated the two germline ends. The germline gives CDR1 KGHDR, CDR2 SFDVKD. This CDR3 is built from 15 residues.